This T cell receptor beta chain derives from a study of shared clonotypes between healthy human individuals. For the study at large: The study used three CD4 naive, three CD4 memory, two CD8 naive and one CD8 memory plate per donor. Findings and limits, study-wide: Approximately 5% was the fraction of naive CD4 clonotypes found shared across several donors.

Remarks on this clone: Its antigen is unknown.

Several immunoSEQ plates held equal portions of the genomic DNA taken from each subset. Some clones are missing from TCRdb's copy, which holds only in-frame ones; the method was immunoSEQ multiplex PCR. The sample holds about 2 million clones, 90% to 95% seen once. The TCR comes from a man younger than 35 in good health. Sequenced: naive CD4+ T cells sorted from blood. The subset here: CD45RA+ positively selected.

CDR3 residues: CASSKRDRVNTGELFF. In DNA, the CDR3 is TGTGCCAGCAGCAAACGGGACAGGGTCAACACCGGGGAGCTGTTTTTT. V and J are TRBV5-6 and TRBJ2-2; 9 bases match TRBD1. The CDR3 totals 16 residues. After removal of 4 bases from V and 2 bases from J, the junction contained 6 bases not matched to a gene. Germline values: CDR1 SGHDT, CDR2 YYEEEE. Looking up the rest from reference TRBV5-6 and TRBJ2-2 gives the full variable domain: DAGVTQSPTHLIKTRGQQVTLRCSPKSGHDTVSWYQQALGQGPQFIFQYYEEEERQRGNFPDRFSGHQFPNYSSELNVNALLLGDSALYLCASSKRDRVNTGELFFGEGSRLTVL.